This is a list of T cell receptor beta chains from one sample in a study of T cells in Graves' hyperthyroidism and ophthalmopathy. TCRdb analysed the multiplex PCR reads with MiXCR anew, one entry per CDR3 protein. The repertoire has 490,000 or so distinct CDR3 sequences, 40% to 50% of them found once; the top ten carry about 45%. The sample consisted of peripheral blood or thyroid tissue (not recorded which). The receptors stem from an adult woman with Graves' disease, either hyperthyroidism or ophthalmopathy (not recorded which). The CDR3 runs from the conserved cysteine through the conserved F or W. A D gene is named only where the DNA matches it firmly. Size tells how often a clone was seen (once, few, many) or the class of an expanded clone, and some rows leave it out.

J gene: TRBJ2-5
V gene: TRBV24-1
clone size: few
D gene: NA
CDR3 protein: CATSDLYSPGLLPGGSETQYF
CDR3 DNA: TGTGCCACCAGTGATTTGTACTCTCCGGGCCTCCTCCCGGGGGGCAGCGAGACCCAGTACTTC

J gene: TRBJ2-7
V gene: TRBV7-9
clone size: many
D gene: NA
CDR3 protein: CASSSSTGIREQYF
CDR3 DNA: TGTGCCAGCAGCTCATCGACAGGAATTCGCGAGCAGTACTTC

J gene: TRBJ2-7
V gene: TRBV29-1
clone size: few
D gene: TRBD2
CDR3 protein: CAWSGLAGAYEQYF
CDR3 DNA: TGTGCCTGGAGTGGACTAGCGGGAGCCTACGAGCAGTACTTC

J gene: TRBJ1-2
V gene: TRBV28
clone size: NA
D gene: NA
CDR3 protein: CASSATRLYGYAF
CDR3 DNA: TGTGCCAGCAGTGCAACTCGACTCTATGGCTACGCCTTC

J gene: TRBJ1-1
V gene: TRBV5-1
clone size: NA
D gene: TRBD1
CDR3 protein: CASQTGGWAIGAFF
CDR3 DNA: TGCGCCAGCCAAACAGGGGGCTGGGCGATCGGAGCTTTCTTT

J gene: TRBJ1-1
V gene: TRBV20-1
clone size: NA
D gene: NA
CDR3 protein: CSAPGTEAFF
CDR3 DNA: TGCAGTGCCCCCGGGACTGAAGCTTTCTTT

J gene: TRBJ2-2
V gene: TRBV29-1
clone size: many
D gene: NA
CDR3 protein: CSVVAVNTGELFF
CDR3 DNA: TGCAGCGTTGTGGCCGTGAACACCGGGGAGCTGTTTTTT

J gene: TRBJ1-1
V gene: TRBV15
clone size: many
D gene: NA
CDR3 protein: CATSRDFQDEAFF
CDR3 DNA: TGTGCCACCAGCAGAGATTTTCAGGATGAAGCTTTCTTT

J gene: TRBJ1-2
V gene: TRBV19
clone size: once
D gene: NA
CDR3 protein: CASRIGPGGTYGYTF
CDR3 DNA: TGTGCCAGTCGTATCGGCCCCGGGGGTACCTATGGCTACACCTTC

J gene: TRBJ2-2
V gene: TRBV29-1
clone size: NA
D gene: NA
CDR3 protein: CSVEGGPGGANTGELFF
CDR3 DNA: TGCAGCGTTGAAGGGGGGCCAGGAGGCGCGAACACCGGGGAGCTGTTTTTT

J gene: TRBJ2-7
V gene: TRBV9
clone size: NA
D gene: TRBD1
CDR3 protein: CASSPDRGSPFEQYF
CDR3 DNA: TGTGCCAGCAGCCCCGACAGGGGATCGCCCTTCGAGCAGTACTTC

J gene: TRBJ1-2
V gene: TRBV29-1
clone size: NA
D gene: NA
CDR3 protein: CSASGRVRGYTF
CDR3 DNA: TGCAGCGCCTCAGGGAGGGTTCGTGGCTACACCTTC

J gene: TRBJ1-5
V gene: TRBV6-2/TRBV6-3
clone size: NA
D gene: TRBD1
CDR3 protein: CASSYVGQGGYSNQPQHF
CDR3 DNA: TGTGCCAGCAGTTACGTGGGACAGGGGGGCTATAGCAATCAGCCCCAGCATTTT

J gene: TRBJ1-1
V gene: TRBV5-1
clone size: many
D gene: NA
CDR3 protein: CASYRVPGTEAFF
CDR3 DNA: TGCGCCAGTTACCGGGTCCCGGGGACTGAAGCTTTCTTT

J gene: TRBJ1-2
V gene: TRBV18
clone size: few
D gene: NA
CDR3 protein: CASSPEGEYGYTF
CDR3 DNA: TGTGCCAGCTCACCAGAGGGAGAGTATGGCTACACCTTC

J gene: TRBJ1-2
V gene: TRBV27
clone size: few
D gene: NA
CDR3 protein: CASSLSRGRTNYGYTF
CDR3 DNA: TGTGCCAGCAGTTTATCGCGAGGGCGAACTAACTATGGCTACACCTTC

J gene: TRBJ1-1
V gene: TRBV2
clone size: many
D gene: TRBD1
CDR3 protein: CASSEGQMNTEAFF
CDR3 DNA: TGTGCCAGCAGTGAGGGACAGATGAACACTGAAGCTTTCTTT

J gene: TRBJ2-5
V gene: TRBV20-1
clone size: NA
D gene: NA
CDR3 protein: CSATRDGTSETQYF
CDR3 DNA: TGCAGTGCCACGCGAGACGGGACATCTGAGACCCAGTACTTC

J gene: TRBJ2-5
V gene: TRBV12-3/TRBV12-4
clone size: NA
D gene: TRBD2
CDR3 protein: CASSLVGGRAEETQYF
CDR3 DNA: TGTGCCAGCAGTTTAGTTGGCGGGAGGGCCGAGGAGACCCAGTACTTC

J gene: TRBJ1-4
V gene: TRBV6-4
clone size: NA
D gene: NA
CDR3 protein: CASSENKAGASGKLFF
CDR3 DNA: TGTGCCAGCAGTGAAAATAAAGCAGGAGCCTCGGGAAAACTGTTTTTT

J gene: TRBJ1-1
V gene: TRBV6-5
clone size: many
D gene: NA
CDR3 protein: CASSEFGVNTEAFF
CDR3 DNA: TGTGCCAGCAGTGAATTTGGGGTGAACACTGAAGCTTTCTTT

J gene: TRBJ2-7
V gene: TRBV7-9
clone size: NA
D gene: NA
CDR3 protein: CASSLVAGYYEQYF
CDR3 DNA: TGTGCCAGCAGCTTAGTAGCAGGGTATTACGAGCAGTACTTC

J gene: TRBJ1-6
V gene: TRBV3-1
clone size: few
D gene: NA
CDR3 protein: CASRKTEDTSLNSPLHF
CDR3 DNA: TGTGCCAGCAGAAAAACTGAGGACACCTCACTCAATTCACCCCTCCACTTT

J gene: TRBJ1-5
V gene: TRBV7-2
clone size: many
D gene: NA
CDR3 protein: CASDFGGWVGQPQHF
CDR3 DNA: TGTGCCTCAGATTTCGGCGGCTGGGTAGGTCAGCCCCAGCATTTT

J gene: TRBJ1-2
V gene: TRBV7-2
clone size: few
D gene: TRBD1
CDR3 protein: CASSLEGTDYGYTF
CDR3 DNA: TGTGCCAGCAGCTTGGAGGGGACAGACTATGGCTACACCTTC

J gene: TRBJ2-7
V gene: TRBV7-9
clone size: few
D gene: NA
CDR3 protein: CASSQVNGGLGGGYEQYF
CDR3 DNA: TGTGCCAGCAGCCAAGTAAATGGCGGGTTGGGAGGCGGTTACGAGCAGTACTTC

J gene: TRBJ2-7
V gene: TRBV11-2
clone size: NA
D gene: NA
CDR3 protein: CASSFYICSKGAGVYEQYF
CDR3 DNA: NA

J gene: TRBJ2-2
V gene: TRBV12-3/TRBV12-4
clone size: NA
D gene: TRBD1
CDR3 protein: CASRFPLGGQGAKIAGELFF
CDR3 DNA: TGTGCCAGCAGGTTCCCCCTGGGGGGACAGGGGGCCAAGATTGCTGGGGAGCTGTTTTTT

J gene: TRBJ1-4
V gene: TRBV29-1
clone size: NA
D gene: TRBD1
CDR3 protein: CSVEQGAGEKLFF
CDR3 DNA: TGCAGCGTTGAACAGGGGGCCGGTGAAAAACTGTTTTTT

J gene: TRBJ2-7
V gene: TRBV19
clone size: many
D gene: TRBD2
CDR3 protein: CASSMRAGVRPYEQYF
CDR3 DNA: TGTGCCAGTAGTATGAGAGCGGGAGTGCGCCCCTACGAGCAGTACTTC

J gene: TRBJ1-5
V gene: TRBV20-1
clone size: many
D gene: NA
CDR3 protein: CSARVPPGGNQPQHF
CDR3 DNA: TGCAGTGCTAGAGTGCCCCCTGGCGGGAATCAGCCCCAGCATTTT

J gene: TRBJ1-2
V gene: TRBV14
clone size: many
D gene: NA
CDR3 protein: CASSQVLPGDYYGYTF
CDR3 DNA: TGTGCCAGCAGCCAAGTCCTTCCAGGTGACTACTATGGCTACACCTTC